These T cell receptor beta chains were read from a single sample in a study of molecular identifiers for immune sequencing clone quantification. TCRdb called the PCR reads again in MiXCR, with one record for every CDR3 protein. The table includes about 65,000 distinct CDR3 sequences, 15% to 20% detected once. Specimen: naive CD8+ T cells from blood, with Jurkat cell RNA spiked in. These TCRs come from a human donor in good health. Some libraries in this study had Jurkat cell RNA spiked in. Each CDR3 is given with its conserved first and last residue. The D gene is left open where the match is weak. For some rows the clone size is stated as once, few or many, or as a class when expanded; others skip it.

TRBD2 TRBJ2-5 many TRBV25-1 TGTGCCAGCAGTGGTAGCGGGGACCTCCAAGAGACCCAGTACTTC CASSGSGDLQETQYF
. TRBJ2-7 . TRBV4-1 TGCGCCAGCAGCCAAGTGTCGGCCTCCTACGAGCAGTACTTC CASSQVSASYEQYF
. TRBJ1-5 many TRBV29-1 TGCAGCCTTACTAAACAGGGCTATAGCAATCAGCCCCAGCATTTT CSLTKQGYSNQPQHF
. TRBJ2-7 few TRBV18 TGTGCCAGCTCTAATCCGGGACACCACTACGAGCAGTACTTC CASSNPGHHYEQYF
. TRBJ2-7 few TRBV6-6 TGTGCCAGCAGTTACGCTAGCTACCTAGGGACCTACGAGCAGTACTTC CASSYASYLGTYEQYF
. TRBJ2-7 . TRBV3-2 TGTGCCAGCAGCCAAGTATCCCCCCAGTCCTACGAGCAGTACTTC CASSQVSPQSYEQYF
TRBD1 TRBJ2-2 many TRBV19 TGTGCCAGTAGTCCCTCCTGGGACAGAACTGAAGGGTTCACCGGGGAGCTGTTTTTT CASSPSWDRTEGFTGELFF
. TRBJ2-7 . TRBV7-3 TGTGCCAGCAGCTTACAACCCGGCGACGAGCAGTACTTC CASSLQPGDEQYF
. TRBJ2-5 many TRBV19 TGTGCCAGTAGTAACACAGGGTTTGTGACCCAGTACTTC CASSNTGFVTQYF
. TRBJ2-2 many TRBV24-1 TGTGCCACCGGAACCGGGACGTTGGGTCCGAACACCGGGGAGCTGTTTTTT CATGTGTLGPNTGELFF
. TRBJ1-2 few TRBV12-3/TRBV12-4 TGTGCCAGCAGCATCCTTCTGGGAGACTACTATGGCTACACCTTC CASSILLGDYYGYTF
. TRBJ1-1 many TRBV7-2 TGTGCCAGCAGCTTACGGACCCAGAACACTGAAGCTTTCTTT CASSLRTQNTEAFF
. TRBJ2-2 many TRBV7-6 TGTGCCAGCAGCTTAAGGTTAAACACCGGGGAGCTGTTTTTT CASSLRLNTGELFF
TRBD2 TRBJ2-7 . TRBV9 TGTGCCAGCAGCCCGAGCGGGATCTCCTACGAGCAGTACTTC CASSPSGISYEQYF
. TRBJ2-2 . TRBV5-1 TGCGCCAGCAGCCCAGGACAGGGACTAGCTTCCGGGGAGCTGTTTTTT CASSPGQGLASGELFF
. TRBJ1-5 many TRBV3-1 TGTGCCAGCAGCCAAGATCTGCCAGGGGTCCCCAATCAGCCCCAGCATTTT CASSQDLPGVPNQPQHF
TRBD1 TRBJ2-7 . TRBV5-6 TGTGCCAGCAGCTACAGGGGTCCCTACGAGCAGTACTTC CASSYRGPYEQYF
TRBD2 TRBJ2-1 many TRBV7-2 TGTGCCAGCAGGCCACCCTCTAGCGGGGATTCCTACAATGAGCAGTTCTTC CASRPPSSGDSYNEQFF
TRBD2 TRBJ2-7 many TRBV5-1 TGCGCCAGCAGCCCTGGCCCGGGGGGAGACTACGAGCAGTACTTC CASSPGPGGDYEQYF
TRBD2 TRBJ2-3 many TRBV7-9 TGTGCCAGCAGCCCTAGCGGGAGGACAGATACGCAGTATTTT CASSPSGRTDTQYF
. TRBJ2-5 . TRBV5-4 TGTGCCAGCAGCTTGGTCACTAGCCAAAAAGAGACCCAGTACTTC CASSLVTSQKETQYF
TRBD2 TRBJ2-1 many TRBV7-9 TGTGCCAGCAGCTTAGCGTCAGGACTAGCTCCCAATGAGCAGTTCTTC CASSLASGLAPNEQFF
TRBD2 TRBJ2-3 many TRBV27 TGTGCCAGCAGTACCCAGACTAGCGAAGGCACAGATACGCAGTATTTT CASSTQTSEGTDTQYF
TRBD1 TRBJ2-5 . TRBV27 TGTGCCAGCGCACCGGGACAGGGGTACCAAGAGACCCAGTACTTC CASAPGQGYQETQYF
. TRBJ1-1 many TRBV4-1 TGCGCCAGCAGCCAAGTGGGCCAAGCTTTCTTT CASSQVGQAFF